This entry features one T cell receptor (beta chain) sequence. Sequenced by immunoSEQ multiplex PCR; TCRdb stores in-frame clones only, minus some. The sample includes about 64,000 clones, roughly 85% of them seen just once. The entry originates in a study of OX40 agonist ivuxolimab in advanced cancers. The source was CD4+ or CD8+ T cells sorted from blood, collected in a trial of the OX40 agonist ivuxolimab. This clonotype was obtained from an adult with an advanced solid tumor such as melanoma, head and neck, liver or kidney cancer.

The CDR3 reads CASSQVGAGSAGGLRNSPLHF. DNA for the CDR3: TGCGCCAGCAGCCAAGTGGGGGCGGGGTCGGCAGGGGGTCTACGGAATTCACCCCTCCACTTT. The gene calls are TRBV4-1 and TRBJ1-6, with 7 bases matching TRBD1. J gave up 7 bases and V 1 base, and 22 bases lay outside the gene matches. The CDR3 is 21 amino acids. Germline CDR1 MGHRA, CDR2 YSYEKL.